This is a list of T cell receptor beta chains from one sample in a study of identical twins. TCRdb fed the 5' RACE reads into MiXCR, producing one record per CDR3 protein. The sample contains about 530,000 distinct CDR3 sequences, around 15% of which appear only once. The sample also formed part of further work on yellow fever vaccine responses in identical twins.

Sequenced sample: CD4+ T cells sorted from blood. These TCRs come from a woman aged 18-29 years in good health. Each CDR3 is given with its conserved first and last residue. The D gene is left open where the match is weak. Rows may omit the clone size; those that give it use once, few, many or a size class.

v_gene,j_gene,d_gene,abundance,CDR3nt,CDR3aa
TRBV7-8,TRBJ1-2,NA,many,TGTGCCAGCAGCATCTCAGGGGCTAACTATGGCTACACCTTC,CASSISGANYGYTF
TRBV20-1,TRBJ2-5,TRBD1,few,TGCAGTGCTACAAGGACAGGGCAAGAGACCCAGTACTTC,CSATRTGQETQYF
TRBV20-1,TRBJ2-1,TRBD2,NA,TGCAGTGATAGCGGGGGGGCCCTTGAGCAGTTCTTC,CSDSGGALEQFF
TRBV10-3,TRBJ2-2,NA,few,TGTGCCATCAGAAACCCGACAAACAACACCGGGGAGCTGTTTTTT,CAIRNPTNNTGELFF
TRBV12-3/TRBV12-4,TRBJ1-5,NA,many,TGTGCCAGCAGTTTCGGACAGAGCAATCAGCCCCAGCATTTT,CASSFGQSNQPQHF
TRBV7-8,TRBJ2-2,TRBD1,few,TGTGCCAGCAGTTTTAGACAGGGGGCTTTTCCCGGGGAGCTGTTTTTT,CASSFRQGAFPGELFF
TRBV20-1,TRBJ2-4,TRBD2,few,TGCAGTGCTAGAGATAAGGGACTAGCGGGGGGGCGCGTCAAAAACATTCAGTACTTC,CSARDKGLAGGRVKNIQYF
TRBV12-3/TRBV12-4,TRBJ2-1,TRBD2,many,TGTGCCAGCAGTCGCCCGGGACTAGTGGACAATGAGCAGTTCTTC,CASSRPGLVDNEQFF
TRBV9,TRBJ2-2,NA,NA,TGTGCCAGCAGCGTAGACAGGTTGAACACCGGGGAGCTGTTTTTT,CASSVDRLNTGELFF
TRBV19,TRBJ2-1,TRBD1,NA,TGTGCCAGTAGTATTCCGGGACAGGGGTTAATGTTCTTC,CASSIPGQGLMFF
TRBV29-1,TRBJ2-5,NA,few,TGCAGCGGGGGGACGGTAATGGAGACCCAGTACTTC,CSGGTVMETQYF
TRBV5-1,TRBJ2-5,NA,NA,TGCGCCAGCAGCTTCGGATCTTGGGGGTTGGAGGAGACCCAGTACTTC,CASSFGSWGLEETQYF
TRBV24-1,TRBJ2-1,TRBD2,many,TGTGCCACCAGTGATCCTCTCTCTAGCGGCAGCTCCTACAATGAGCAGTTCTTC,CATSDPLSSGSSYNEQFF
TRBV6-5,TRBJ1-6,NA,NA,TGTGCCAGCAGTTATTCTGGTAATACGAGACTCCACTTT,CASSYSGNTRLHF
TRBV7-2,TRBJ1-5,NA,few,TGTGCCAGCAGTTACAAGTATAGCAATCAGCCCCAGCATTTT,CASSYKYSNQPQHF
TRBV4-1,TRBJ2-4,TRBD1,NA,TGCGCCAGCAGCCAAGATATTGGACAGGGGTCGATCCTAAACATTCAGTACTTC,CASSQDIGQGSILNIQYF
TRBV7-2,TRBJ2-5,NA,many,TGTGCCAGCAGTCGGACTATCCAAGAGACCCAGTACTTC,CASSRTIQETQYF
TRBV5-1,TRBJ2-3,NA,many,TGCGCCAGCAGCCCAATCAGGGGAACAGATACGCAGTATTTT,CASSPIRGTDTQYF
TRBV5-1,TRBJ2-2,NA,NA,TGCGCCAGCAGCCGTTATACAGGGACCCCCGGGGAGCTGTTTTTT,CASSRYTGTPGELFF
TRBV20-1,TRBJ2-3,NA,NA,TGCAGTGCCATGGCCCCGGCTAGCACAGATACGCAGTATTTT,CSAMAPASTDTQYF
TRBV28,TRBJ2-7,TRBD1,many,TGTGCCAGCAGGAGGGACAGACCTAACTACGAGCAGTACTTC,CASRRDRPNYEQYF
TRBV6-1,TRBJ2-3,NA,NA,TGTGCCAGCAGTGAATTGCAACCTGGGGGGCCAGATACGCAGTATTTT,CASSELQPGGPDTQYF
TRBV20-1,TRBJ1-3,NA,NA,TGCAGTGCTAGGAGGGATTCTGGAAACACCATATATTTT,CSARRDSGNTIYF
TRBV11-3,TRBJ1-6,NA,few,TGTGCCAGCAGCAAAAGGGGTAATTCACCCCTCCACTTT,CASSKRGNSPLHF
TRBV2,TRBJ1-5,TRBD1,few,TGTGCCAGCAGTGTCGGCAGGGGGATCAATCAGCCCCAGCATTTT,CASSVGRGINQPQHF
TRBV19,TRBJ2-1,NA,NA,TGTTCCAGTAGCGTGACCCGGTTAACAGGGAGAAACAATGAGCAGTTCTTC,CSSSVTRLTGRNNEQFF
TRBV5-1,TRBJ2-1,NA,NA,TGCGCCAGCAGCCCCCCGCGGACACAGGGTTTCTACAATGAGCAGTTCTTC,CASSPPRTQGFYNEQFF